These T cell receptor beta chains were read from a single sample in a study of high-grade serous ovarian cancer treatment subgroups. Measured with immunoSEQ multiplex PCR; TCRdb has only the in-frame clones, and not every one. The sample has roughly 5,300 clones; around 75% are singletons. The specimen was tumor tissue. Receptors originate from a human patient with high-grade serous ovarian cancer. Both conserved end residues are trimmed from each CDR3.

TRBJ2-7 | TRBV10-3 | AISGDRSSYEQY
TRBJ1-5 | TRBV7-8 | ASRRDLGEPQH
TRBJ1-1 | TRBV5-1 | ASSLGRNTEAF
TRBJ1-3 | TRBV9 | ASSVGASQPIY
TRBJ1-2 | TRBV10-2 | VSSEAQTGFGYT
TRBJ2-3 | TRBV7-2 | ASRSGRAGGTDTQY
TRBJ2-1 | TRBV6-4 | ASSASGGEYNEQF
TRBJ1-6 | TRBV23-1 | ASSQTRTAGNSPLH
TRBJ1-2 | TRBV6-6 | ASSYLDSLTDYGYT
TRBJ1-5 | TRBV2 | ASSEETGGNQPQH
TRBJ2-1 | TRBV6-6 | ASSPSSGGIEQF
TRBJ2-2 | TRBV7-3 | ASSLMAGGRTGELF
TRBJ2-7 | TRBV29-1 | SAGQGYEQY
TRBJ2-5 | TRBV5-1 | ASSSGQEQETQY
TRBJ2-5 | TRBV7-6 | ASSLDLKGTQY
TRBJ2-5 | TRBV10-3 | AISDTGGGEKETQY
TRBJ1-6 | TRBV9 | ASSVGGENSPLH
TRBJ1-1 | TRBV27 | ASSLPGRLNTEAF
TRBJ2-6 | TRBV5-1 | ASSLLAGRTPGANVLT
TRBJ1-2 | TRBV28 | ASSTGLNYGYT
TRBJ2-1 | TRBV19 | ASSIQTGAGEQF
TRBJ2-2 | TRBV25-1 | ASSSQGVRRF
TRBJ2-3 | TRBV4-1 | ASSLTLSSARSQSTDTQY
TRBJ2-1 | TRBV19 | ASSAVTEQF
TRBJ2-7 | TRBV5-1 | ASSFSSSYEQY
TRBJ1-6 | TRBV18 | ASSVGGAPSPLH
TRBJ1-2 | TRBV7-9 | ASSSDSHYGYT
TRBJ2-1 | TRBV29-1 | SVEGALRNEQF